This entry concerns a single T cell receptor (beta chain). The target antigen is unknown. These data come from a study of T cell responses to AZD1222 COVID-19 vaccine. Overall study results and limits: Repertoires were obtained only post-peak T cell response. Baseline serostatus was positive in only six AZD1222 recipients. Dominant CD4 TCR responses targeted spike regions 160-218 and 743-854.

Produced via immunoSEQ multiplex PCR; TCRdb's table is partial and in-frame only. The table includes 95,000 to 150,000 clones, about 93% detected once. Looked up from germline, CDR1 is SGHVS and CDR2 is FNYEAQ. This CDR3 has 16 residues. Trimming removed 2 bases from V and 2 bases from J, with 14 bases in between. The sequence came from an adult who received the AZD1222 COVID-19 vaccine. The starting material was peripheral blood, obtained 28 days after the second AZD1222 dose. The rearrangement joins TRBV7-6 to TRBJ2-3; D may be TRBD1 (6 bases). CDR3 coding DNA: TGTGCCAGCAGCTTACTATTAGGACAGTCCACAGATACGCAGTATTTT. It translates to CASSLLLGQSTDTQYF.